A few counts support the clone carrying this T cell receptor (beta chain). The antigen is unknown. From the 5' RACE reads, TCRdb called clonotypes with MiXCR, one entry per CDR3 protein. In the table there are nearly 550,000 distinct CDR3 sequences, 15% to 20% of which are singletons. The J segment lost 4 bases and the V segment lost 0 bases, leaving 9 bases of the junction unmatched. This CDR3 contains 18 residues. The V gene's germline CDR1 is SGHDT and CDR2 YYEEEE. This sample stems from a study of T cells after yellow fever vaccination. Study summary: It was SMART-Seq v4 Ultra Low Input that prepared the fractions with low cell numbers. Whole-study results and caveats: The bulk population could contribute abundant contaminating clonotypes to FACS-sorted repertoires. Post-booster repertoires contained most primary-vaccination clones again (approximately 97% CD4, about 90% CD8).

The rearrangement uses TRBV5-6 and TRBJ2-3, with 12 bases aligning to TRBD2. The sequenced sample was PBMCs, obtained 15 days after the yellow fever booster vaccination. The TCR originated in a man aged 30 to 45 who received the YFV17D yellow fever vaccine. CDR3 in DNA: TGTGCCAGCAGCTTGGTGACTAGCGGGAGTACGGTGGCAGATACGCAGTATTTT. It yields the protein CASSLVTSGSTVADTQYF.